This T cell receptor (beta chain) was sequenced during a study of T-cell memory formation after mild COVID-19 listed by TCRdb under 2021. About the study as a whole: Most TCR sequence clusters were specific to one of the two donors. In two donors, T-cell clones that expanded and contracted after mild COVID-19 were followed by sequencing TCRalpha and TCRbeta repertoires longitudinally. The cohort was made up of two young adult volunteers, one female and one male, who were previously healthy. Study-wide findings and limitations: Some responding clones were detected in pre-infection memory, which suggested that pre-existing cross-reactive memory T cells had joined the SARS-CoV-2 response. From day 15 to 85, contracting clones showed balanced CD4/CD8 phenotypes, whereas a second wave of clones that expanded from day 15 to 37 leaned towards CD4+. The study included only a couple of mild cases, and larger cohorts that include severe cases with pre-infection samples were judged to be necessary. Contracting CD4+ clones were located mainly in the CM and EM memory subsets, whereas CD8+ clones were found to be enriched in EMRA. SARS-CoV-2 specificity was not confirmed for the second-wave clones peaking on day 37.

The data were produced on an Illumina NovaSeq 6000. TCRalpha and TCRbeta cDNA libraries were constructed by 5'RACE with constant-segment primers, with sample barcodes and unique molecular identifiers being introduced. Trizol reagent was used to extract RNA from every sample. Libraries were amplified in two PCR steps, with a second sample barcode and Illumina TruSeq adapters added in the second step. Libraries were sequenced on an Illumina NovaSeq with 2 x 150 bp paired-end reads. In the paper's pipeline: With migec v1.2.7, reads were demultiplexed and then collapsed into UMI-guided consensus sequences. With mixcr v2.1.11, UMI consensuses were aligned to TRA and TRB V and J templates and assembled into clonotypes. A clonotype was counted as expanded or contracted only when both edgeR and NoisET called the clonotype significant, with the noise models trained on biological replicates. For edgeR calls, a false discovery rate-adjusted p below 0.01 and a log2 fold-change threshold of 1 were applied. As an exploratory analysis of dynamics, PCA with hierarchical clustering was applied to max-normalized trajectories of the 1000 most abundant clonotypes. Separately sequenced CD4+ and CD8+ repertoires were used to assign a CD4 or CD8 phenotype to each responding clone. TCRdb trimmed the raw reads at Q25, called clones with MiXCR and kept productive beta chains. Under each unique CDR3 protein, matching rows form one entry showing the most common genes and DNA. For this entry, the V and J calls and clone size follow TCRdb and not the study's own pipeline. The sample has roughly 500,000 distinct CDR3 sequences on record, roughly 20% of them singletons. The biggest ten clones account for around an eighth of the sample.

Ficoll-Paque density gradient centrifugation was the method used to isolate PBMCs. Measured from the cysteine to the phenylalanine, the CDR3 is 14 residues long. The sequence is cut down to CDR3 DNA, 42 bases in frame from base 1. CDR1 and CDR2, looked up from the germline V gene, are MNHEY and SVGAGI. V is clipped by 5 bases and J by 8 bases, and the sequence between their germline boundaries is 18 bases long. About this clonotype: This receptor's antigen is unknown. No base quality values were provided; no much bigger clone lies one nucleotide off.

The receptor comes from an adult woman who had mild COVID-19 (a few samples of this study predate the infection). The sample titles of this study are shuffled in the database, so cell type and time point are left out; the donor was told from shared clones. Sequenced material: PBMCs or a T cell subset sorted from them (not recorded which). The rearranged chain carries TRBV6-5 and TRBJ1-2; a tentative D call is TRBD1 (5 bases match). The DNA is TGTGCCAGCAGTAACCGGGACCTTTTTTCGGGCTACACCTTC. Its translation reads: CASSNRDLFSGYTF.